The clone carrying this TCR beta chain was counted between two and nine times. The antigen remains undetermined. TCRdb re-called the reads through MiXCR, storing one row per CDR3 protein. The sample has hundreds of thousands of distinct CDR3 sequences; about 39% are singletons. This entry is derived from a study of T cell repertoires in cytomegalovirus infection. Points from the study as a whole: The ex vivo response was dominated by HLA-C-restricted CMV-specific TCR beta clonotypes.

Material: cultured PBMCs, obtained from culture after CMV antigen stimulation. This sequence originates from a human donor in good health (CMV status not recorded). Some clones in this sample may be carry-over from other donors' samples.

The CDR3 reads CASSLRAQQGIHGTGELFF. In nucleotides, the CDR3 is TGTGCCAGCAGCTTAAGGGCGCAACAGGGGATCCATGGCACCGGGGAGCTGTTTTTT. The rearrangement links TRBV7-9 to TRBJ2-2; 7 bases map to TRBD1. V lost 2 bases and J lost 4; bases outside the gene matches: 16. The CDR3 runs 19 residues. Per the germline V gene, CDR1 is SEHNR and CDR2 is FQNEAQ (reference sequence).